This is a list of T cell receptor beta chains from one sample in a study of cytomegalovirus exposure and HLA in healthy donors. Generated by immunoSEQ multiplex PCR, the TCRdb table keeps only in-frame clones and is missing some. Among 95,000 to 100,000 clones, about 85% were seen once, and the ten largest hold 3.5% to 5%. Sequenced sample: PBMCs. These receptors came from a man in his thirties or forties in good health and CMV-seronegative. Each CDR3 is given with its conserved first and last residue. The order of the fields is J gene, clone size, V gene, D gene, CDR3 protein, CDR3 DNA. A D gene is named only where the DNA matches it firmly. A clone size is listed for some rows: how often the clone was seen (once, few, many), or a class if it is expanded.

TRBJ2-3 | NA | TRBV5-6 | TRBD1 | CASSLFAGTGGGTDTQYF | TGTGCCAGCAGCCTTTTCGCCGGGACAGGGGGCGGGACAGATACGCAGTATTTT
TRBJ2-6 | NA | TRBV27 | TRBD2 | CASSFSGGISGANVLTF | TGTGCCAGCAGTTTCTCGGGGGGGATCTCTGGGGCCAACGTCCTGACTTTC
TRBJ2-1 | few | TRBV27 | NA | CASSLSRETYNEQFF | TGTGCCAGCAGTTTATCTCGGGAGACCTACAATGAGCAGTTCTTC
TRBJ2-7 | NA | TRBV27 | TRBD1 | CASRPTPGTGTYEQYF | TGTGCCAGCAGACCAACACCCGGGACAGGGACCTACGAGCAGTACTTC
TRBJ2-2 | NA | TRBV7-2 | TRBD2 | CASTRGVTGELFF | TGTGCCAGCACCCGGGGGGTCACCGGGGAGCTGTTTTTT
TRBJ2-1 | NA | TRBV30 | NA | CAWSVGGGQFF | TGTGCCTGGAGTGTGGGGGGGGGCCAGTTCTTC
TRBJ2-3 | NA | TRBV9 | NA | CASSEEDYHVTDTQYF | TGTGCCAGCAGCGAGGAAGACTACCACGTAACAGATACGCAGTATTTT
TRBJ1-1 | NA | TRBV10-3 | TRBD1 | CAISGTGDTEAFF | TGTGCCATCAGTGGGACAGGGGACACTGAAGCTTTCTTT
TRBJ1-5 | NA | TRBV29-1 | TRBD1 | CSVVLGGRGTGQPQHF | TGCAGCGTTGTACTAGGAGGCAGGGGGACGGGTCAGCCCCAGCATTTT
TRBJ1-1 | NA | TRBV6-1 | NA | CASKLRTENTEAFF | TGTGCCAGCAAGTTAAGGACAGAGAACACTGAAGCTTTCTTT
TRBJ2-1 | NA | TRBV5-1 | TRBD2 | CASSLGGTSYNEQFF | TGCGCCAGCAGCTTGGGCGGGACTAGTTACAATGAGCAGTTCTTC
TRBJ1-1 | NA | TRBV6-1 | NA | CASGSGQMNTEAFF | TGTGCCAGCGGGTCTGGACAAATGAACACTGAAGCTTTCTTT
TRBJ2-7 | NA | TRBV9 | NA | CASSVGTGPSYEQYF | TGTGCCAGCAGCGTAGGTACAGGTCCCTCCTACGAGCAGTACTTC
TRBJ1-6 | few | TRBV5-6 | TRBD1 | CASSSTGGRSPLHF | TGTGCCAGCAGCAGTACAGGGGGCAGATCACCCCTCCACTTT
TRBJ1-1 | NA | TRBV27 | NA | CASSLQYRVSNTEAFF | TGTGCCAGCAGTTTACAATACAGGGTATCGAACACTGAAGCTTTCTTT
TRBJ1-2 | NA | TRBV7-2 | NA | CASSLGAPYGYTF | TGTGCCAGCAGCTTAGGGGCCCCGTATGGCTACACCTTC
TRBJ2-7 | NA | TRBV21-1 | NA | CASSLRQGFSYEQYF | TGTGCCAGCAGCCTCCGACAGGGTTTCTCCTACGAGCAGTACTTC
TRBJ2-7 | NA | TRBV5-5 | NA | CASSLIAGTYEQYF | TGTGCCAGCAGCTTGATAGCAGGGACCTACGAGCAGTACTTC
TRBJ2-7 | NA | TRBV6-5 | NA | CASSYSSGNYEQYF | TGTGCCAGCAGTTACTCTTCAGGGAATTACGAGCAGTACTTC
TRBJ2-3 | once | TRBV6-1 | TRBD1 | CASSGTGRTDTQYF | TGTGCCAGCAGTGGGACAGGGCGCACAGATACGCAGTATTTT
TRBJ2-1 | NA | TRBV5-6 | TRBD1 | CASSSGTGAYNEQFF | TGTGCCAGCAGCTCTGGGACAGGGGCTTACAATGAGCAGTTCTTC
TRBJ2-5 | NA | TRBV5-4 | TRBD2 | CASSLAGLLAGGQETQYF | TGTGCCAGCAGCTTGGCCGGATTACTAGCGGGAGGCCAAGAGACCCAGTACTTC
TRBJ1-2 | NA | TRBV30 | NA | CAWSVPGKYSYTF | TGTGCCTGGAGTGTGCCGGGGAAATATAGCTACACCTTC
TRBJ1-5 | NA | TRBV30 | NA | CAWGGGYSQPQHF | TGTGCCTGGGGAGGAGGGTATAGTCAGCCCCAGCATTTT
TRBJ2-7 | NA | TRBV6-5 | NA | CASSYRRGYSYEQYF | TGTGCCAGCAGTTACCGCCGGGGGTACTCCTACGAGCAGTACTTC
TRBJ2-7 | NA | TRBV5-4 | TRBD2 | CASSLGTSGEQYF | TGTGCCAGCAGCCTCGGGACTAGCGGCGAGCAGTACTTC
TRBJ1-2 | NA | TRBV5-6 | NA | CASSLRQAAVRSNYGYTF | TGTGCCAGCAGCCTAAGACAAGCAGCGGTGCGTTCTAACTATGGCTACACCTTC
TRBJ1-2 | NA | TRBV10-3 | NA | CAITPSGGYGYTF | TGTGCCATCACCCCCTCAGGCGGGTATGGCTACACCTTC
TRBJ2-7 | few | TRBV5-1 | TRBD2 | CASSLGPSSGSAFSYEQYF | TGCGCCAGCAGCTTGGGACCCTCTAGCGGGAGTGCATTCTCCTACGAGCAGTACTTC
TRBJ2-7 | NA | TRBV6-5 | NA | CASSLGQTYEQYF | TGTGCCAGCAGTCTTGGACAGACCTACGAGCAGTACTTC
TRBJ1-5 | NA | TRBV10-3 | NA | CAISAVDQPQHF | TGTGCCATCAGTGCGGTCGATCAGCCCCAGCATTTT
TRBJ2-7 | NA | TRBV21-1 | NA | CASSKIYNRSSYEQYF | TGTGCCAGCAGCAAAATTTATAACCGGAGCTCCTACGAGCAGTACTTC
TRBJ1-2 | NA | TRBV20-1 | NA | CSARLYGYTF | TGCAGTGCTAGGCTATATGGCTACACCTTC
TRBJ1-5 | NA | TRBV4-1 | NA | CASSQVRYEGEAQPQHF | TGCGCCAGCAGCCAAGTGAGATACGAAGGGGAGGCTCAGCCCCAGCATTTT
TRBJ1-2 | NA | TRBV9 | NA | CASSVARNYGYTF | TGTGCCAGCAGCGTAGCCAGGAACTATGGCTACACCTTC
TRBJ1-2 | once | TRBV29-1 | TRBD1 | CSVDEMTGIYGYTF | TGCAGCGTTGACGAAATGACAGGGATCTATGGCTACACCTTC
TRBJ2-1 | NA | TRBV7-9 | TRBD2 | CASSFGTSLFF | TGTGCCAGCAGCTTCGGGACTAGCTTGTTCTTC
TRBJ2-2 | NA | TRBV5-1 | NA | CASSYRNRNTGELFF | TGCGCCAGCAGCTACCGGAACAGAAACACCGGGGAGCTGTTTTTT
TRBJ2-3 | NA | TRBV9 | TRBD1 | CASSVSGGDASTDTQYF | TGTGCCAGCAGCGTGTCAGGGGGTGATGCCAGCACAGATACGCAGTATTTT
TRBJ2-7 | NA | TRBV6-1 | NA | CASSEALVPRIEQYF | TGTGCCAGCAGTGAAGCACTAGTTCCGAGAATCGAGCAGTACTTC
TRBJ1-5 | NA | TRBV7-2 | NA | CASSPSSNQPQHF | TGTGCCAGCAGCCCGAGTAGTAATCAGCCCCAGCATTTT
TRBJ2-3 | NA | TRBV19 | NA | CASSIWAGETDTQYF | TGTGCCAGTAGTATCTGGGCAGGGGAAACAGATACGCAGTATTTT